One and the same sample provided the 8 T cell receptor beta chains below, sequenced in a study of blood T cell repertoires in COVID-19. Repertoires were generated with immunoSEQ multiplex PCR, while TCRdb's copy carries only in-frame clones and drops some. Seen here are under 200,000 clones, 85% to 90% observed once, and the top ten hold 5.5% to 8%. Sample: peripheral blood. The receptors were gathered from a man aged 50-59 years with active or convalescent COVID-19.

The V gene is TRBV19, the J gene TRBJ2-5; tentatively, D is TRBD2 (5 bases). The germline V gene encodes CDR1 LNHDA and CDR2 SQIVND (reference sequence). Trimming took 5 bases from V and 5 from J, leaving 15 bases between them. The CDR3 loop spans 14 amino acids. Here the CDR3 DNA reads TGTGCCAGTAGTTGGGCGGAGGTCGGGGAGACCCAGTACTTC. It translates to CASSWAEVGETQYF.

This clone was observed a handful of times. V is TRBV10-3 and J is TRBJ1-2; D call uncertain. Trimming cost V 0 bases and J 4 bases, with 12 bases left between them. The CDR3 totals 15 residues. Germline values: CDR1 ENHRY, CDR2 SYGVKD. The CDR3 DNA sequence: TGTGCCATCAGTGAGTCGCTGGGGAGAGTCTATGGCTACACCTTC. This translates into CAISESLGRVYGYTF.

V usage is TRBV4-3 and J usage is TRBJ1-6, with 7 bases lining up with TRBD1. CDR1 and CDR2 from the germline V gene are LGHNA and YSLEER. V was pared by 4 bases and J by 6 bases, with 12 bases of the junction left unmatched. CDR3 size: 17 residues. The CDR3 spells CASSRTAQGTVNSPLHF. The CDR3 DNA reads as TGCGCCAGCAGCCGGACCGCCCAGGGGACAGTTAATTCACCCCTCCACTTT.

This chain links TRBV11-3 with TRBJ2-5, with D unresolved. Germline V gene data show CDR1 as SGHNT and CDR2 as YENEEA. Trimming pared 5 bases from V and 7 bases from J, leaving 17 bases between. The CDR3 length is 14 residues. CDR3 DNA sequence: TGTGCCAGCAGCCCTACAGATGTGGGTGGGACCCAGTACTTC. Amino acids: CASSPTDVGGTQYF.

The chain uses TRBV10-3 and TRBJ2-7, with a weak D call TRBD1 (5 bases). This CDR3 contains 17 residues. Germline CDR1 ENHRY, CDR2 SYGVKD. V was trimmed by 0 bases and J by 0 bases, leaving 15 bases between them. CDR3 residues: CAISESKDTNSSYEQYF. CDR3 nucleotide sequence: TGTGCCATCAGTGAGTCGAAGGACACCAACTCCTCCTACGAGCAGTACTTC.

As to this clone: The same CDR3 arises from other DNA sequences in this sample as well. This chain links TRBV4-3 with TRBJ2-1; 12 bases line up with TRBD2. The CDR3 is made up of 16 amino acids. CDR1 LGHNA and CDR2 YSLEER come from the germline V gene. V lost 5 bases to trimming and J lost 5 bases; unmatched junction nucleotides: 7. The CDR3 DNA is TGCGCCAGCAGCGTAGGGACTAGCGGGTTCGACAATGAGCAGTTCTTC. This translates into CASSVGTSGFDNEQFF.

The chain has TRBV2 and TRBJ2-2; TRBD2 is a possible D gene (5 bases). CDR1 is SNHLY, CDR2 FYNNEI, per germline. Trimming took off 2 bases at V and 5 bases at J, with 12 bases between the two ends. CDR3 size: 15 residues. The CDR3 is CASSEWENLTGELFF. The CDR3 nucleotides are TGTGCCAGCAGTGAATGGGAGAACTTGACCGGGGAGCTGTTTTTT.

This clone was detected once. The rearrangement joins TRBV7-3 to TRBJ2-3, with 9 bases matching TRBD2. J lost 0 bases, V lost 0 bases, and 4 bases had no gene match. The germline V gene encodes CDR1 SGHTA and CDR2 FQGTGA. The CDR3 has 17 residues. CDR3 amino acids: CASSLTASGVSTDTQYF. CDR3 nucleotides: TGTGCCAGCAGCTTAACGGCTAGCGGGGTTAGCACAGATACGCAGTATTTT. Drawing the rest from reference TRBV7-3 and TRBJ2-3, the complete variable domain is GAGVSQTPSNKVTEKGKYVELRCDPISGHTALYWYRQSLGQGPEFLIYFQGTGAADDSGLPNDRFFAVRPEGSVSTLKIQRTERGDSAVYLCASSLTASGVSTDTQYFGPGTRLTVL.